The 19 T cell receptor beta chains below were found in one sample sequenced in a study of a mutant IDH1 vaccine in newly diagnosed glioma (TCRdb year 2021). The protocol used for the library was the immunoSEQ multiplex PCR assay. This is the immuneACCESS table as TCRdb keeps it, with only in-frame sequences that have V and J called. A part of the clones is gone; compared with another copy, unresolved V genes explain less than half, and the rest is unexplained. The sample table holds roughly 50,000 clones, of which approximately 78% were seen once. The top ten hold roughly 19% of the sample. The sample's time point label, in plain terms: baseline, week 1 (first vaccination visit). The intended sense of this specimen's treatment or condition label: pre-vaccination baseline after standard-of-care therapy. Material: PBMCs, obtained from a glioma patient treated with radiotherapy, temozolomide or both. These receptors originate from a man aged 18 to 30 with glioma.

The rearrangement joins TRBV6-5 to TRBJ2-7, with D unresolved. V lost 5 bases to trimming and J lost 3 bases, with 11 bases between them. CDR3 length: 13 residues. From germline, CDR1 is MNHEY and CDR2 SVGAGI. DNA of the CDR3: TGTGCCAGCAGTCCTACCCTTTACTACGAGCAGTACTTC. As protein: CASSPTLYYEQYF.

This chain joins TRBV29-1 and TRBJ1-1, with D unclear. This CDR3 comprises 13 residues. Per the germline V gene, CDR1 is SQVTM and CDR2 is ANQGSEA. Trimming removed 7 bases from V and 2 bases from J, with 14 bases in between. CDR3 in amino acids: CSGSRTLNTEAFF. CDR3 coding DNA: TGCAGCGGATCGAGGACCCTAAACACTGAAGCTTTCTTT.

The chain uses TRBV9 and TRBJ2-3; D uncertain. This CDR3 is built from 13 residues. Germline V CDR1 and CDR2: SGDLS, YYNGEE. V was clipped by 4 bases and J by 7 bases, with 13 bases between them. CDR3 nucleotide sequence: TGTGCCAGCAGCCCACGCATGGGGTATACGCAGTATTTT. Its protein product is CASSPRMGYTQYF. The full variable domain, its missing parts supplied by reference TRBV9 and TRBJ2-3, is DSGVTQTPKHLITATGQRVTLRCSPRSGDLSVYWYQQSLDQGLQFLIQYYNGEERAKGNILERFSAQQFPDLHSELNLSSLELGDSALYFCASSPRMGYTQYFGPGTRLTVL.

This chain links TRBV7-9 with TRBJ2-7; maybe TRBD2 (5 bases). The germline gives CDR1 SEHNR, CDR2 FQNEAQ (reference sequence). This CDR3 has 15 residues. V was trimmed by 1 base and J by 6 bases, leaving 16 bases between them. The CDR3 nucleotides read TGTGCCAGCAGCTTAGAAGAGGGAATAGCCAGCGAGCAGTACTTC. Translation: CASSLEEGIASEQYF.

This sequence joins TRBV29-1 and TRBJ2-1; D may be TRBD2 (6 bases). This CDR3 has 16 residues. Trimming pared 4 bases from V and 4 bases from J, leaving 20 bases between. Germline V gene data show CDR1 as SQVTM and CDR2 as ANQGSEA. CDR3 bases: TGCAGCGTTGCCGCCAGAACTAGCACGCCATACAATGAGCAGTTCTTC. Residues: CSVAARTSTPYNEQFF.

The chain uses TRBV18 and TRBJ2-3; TRBD1 aligns across 9 bases. J gave up 3 bases and V 2 bases, and 15 bases lay outside the gene matches. The CDR3 consists of 19 residues. Germline loops: CDR1 KGHSH, CDR2 LQKENI. The CDR3 DNA reads as TGTGCCAGCTCACCAATGATTCGTGGACAGGGGTCCGCTACAGATACGCAGTATTTT. As protein: CASSPMIRGQGSATDTQYF.

The V call is TRBV7-8, the J call TRBJ1-2; possible D gene TRBD1, 6 bases. The CDR3 sequence is 15 residues long. Trimming took 1 base from V and 2 from J, leaving 11 bases between them. The V gene's germline CDR1 is SGHVS and CDR2 FQNEAQ. CDR3 protein: CASSLEGGTNYGYTF. As DNA, the CDR3 is TGTGCCAGCAGCTTAGAGGGGGGAACGAACTATGGCTACACCTTC.

V and J are TRBV15 and TRBJ2-7; D uncertain. Trimming shortened V by 2 bases and J by 5 bases, and 19 bases separated the two germline ends. CDR3 length: 16 amino acids. Germline V gene sequence: CDR1 LNHNV, CDR2 YYDKDF (reference sequence). CDR3: CATSRLGRPGPHEQYF. The CDR3 nucleotides read TGTGCCACCAGCAGACTTGGAAGGCCCGGCCCCCACGAGCAGTACTTC.

This chain joins TRBV4-3 and TRBJ2-7; TRBD2 matches 12 bases. The CDR3 has 15 amino acids. V gave up 0 bases and J gave up 4 bases; unmatched junction bases: 1. CDR1 is LGHNA and CDR2 is YSLEER in the germline V gene. CDR3 DNA sequence: TGCGCCAGCAGCCAAGAGGGACTAGCGGGTTACGAGCAGTACTTC. Translated, it gives CASSQEGLAGYEQYF.

This clone has more than one count but fewer than ten. The chain is built from TRBV7-3 and TRBJ1-2; TRBD1 might be the D (6 bases). The CDR3 spans 16 residues. The ends were cut back, 3 bases at V and 8 bases at J, with 22 bases in the middle. Germline lookup yields CDR1 SGHTA and CDR2 FQGTGA. DNA of the CDR3: TGTGCCAGCAGCTTGTTACCCAGAGGACAGCTGAGCGGCTACACCTTC. Protein product: CASSLLPRGQLSGYTF.

The gene calls are TRBV30 and TRBJ1-3; D remains unclear. Germline V gene sequence: CDR1 GTSNPN, CDR2 SVGIG (reference sequence). CDR3 length equals 16 residues. Deletions cut 3 bases from V and 0 bases from J, with 15 bases between. Here the CDR3 DNA reads TGTGCCTGGAGGGCTCGGGTAATACCCTCTGGAAACACCATATATTTT. This gives the protein CAWRARVIPSGNTIYF.

This clone has only a few counts. The chain links TRBV6-1 to TRBJ2-7; D perhaps matches TRBD1 (5 bases). The CDR3 runs 16 residues. V dropped 3 bases and J dropped 2 bases, with 17 bases sitting between them. Germline V gene data show CDR1 as MNHNS and CDR2 as SASEGT. The CDR3 region is CASSDALDRFAYEQYF. For the CDR3, the DNA is TGTGCCAGCAGTGATGCCCTAGACAGATTTGCCTACGAGCAGTACTTC.

The J gene is TRBJ2-6, the V gene TRBV5-1; D is unresolved. Germline V lookup: CDR1 SGHRS, CDR2 YFSETQ. The V gene lost 6 bases and the J gene lost 2 bases, with 15 bases spanning the gap. The CDR3 runs to 16 residues. The CDR3 spells CASKHRSSAGANVLTF. Written as DNA, the CDR3 is TGCGCCAGCAAGCACAGATCTTCCGCTGGGGCCAACGTCCTGACTTTC.

This clone was found once. The V gene is TRBV4-1, the J gene TRBJ2-7, with D perhaps assigned TRBD1 or TRBD2 (5 bases each). CDR3 length: 13 residues. Trimming left V 0 bases short and J 7 bases short, with 10 bases between. Germline-derived CDR1 and CDR2 are MGHRA and YSYEKL. The CDR3 spells CASSQDRDVEQYF. The CDR3 coding sequence is TGCGCCAGCAGCCAAGATCGGGACGTGGAGCAGTACTTC.

The chain is built from TRBV7-2 and TRBJ1-2; D gene unclear. The CDR3 runs to 16 residues. Trimming removed 0 bases at V and 0 bases at J, with 11 bases between. Germline assignment: CDR1 SGHTA and CDR2 FQGNSA. The CDR3 nucleotides read TGTGCCAGCAGCTTAGCCCCCGCGATCACTAACTATGGCTACACCTTC. It yields the protein CASSLAPAITNYGYTF.

The V and J genes are TRBV5-4 and TRBJ2-1, with D possibly matching TRBD1 (6 bases). Germline V gene lookup returns CDR1 SGHNT and CDR2 YYREEE (reference sequence). This CDR3 is 19 amino acids long. The V gene lost 4 bases and the J gene lost 1 base, with 24 bases spanning the gap. The DNA of the CDR3 is TGTGCCAGCAGCCTTGTGACTTCAACGAGGACAGCATCCTACAATGAGCAGTTCTTC. This encodes CASSLVTSTRTASYNEQFF. Together with reference TRBV5-4 and TRBJ2-1, the CDR3 gives the full variable domain: ETGVTQSPTHLIKTRGQQVTLRCSSQSGHNTVSWYQQALGQGPQFIFQYYREEENGRGNFPPRFSGLQFPNYSSELNVNALELDDSALYLCASSLVTSTRTASYNEQFFGPGTRLTVL.

The chain links TRBV6-6 to TRBJ2-1; D tentatively fits TRBD1 or TRBD2 (5 bases each). Trimming took off 7 bases at V and 4 bases at J, with 17 bases between the two ends. The V gene's germline CDR1 is MNHNY and CDR2 SVGAGI (reference sequence). This CDR3 has 15 residues. This CDR3 is CASIPRDPSYNEQFF. DNA of the CDR3: TGTGCCAGCATTCCCCGGGACCCTAGTTACAATGAGCAGTTCTTC.

This rearrangement joins TRBV6-6 to TRBJ1-5, with a possible D match to TRBD1 (6 bases). This CDR3 has 15 amino acids. V lost 0 bases to trimming and J lost 3 bases, with 9 bases between them. Germline V gene data show CDR1 as MNHNY and CDR2 as SVGAGI (reference sequence). The CDR3 nucleotides read TGTGCCAGCAGTTACTCCAGGGGTTCCAATCAGCCCCAGCATTTT. Its translation: CASSYSRGSNQPQHF.

The rearrangement links TRBV9 to TRBJ1-4, with D unresolved. CDR1 is SGDLS, CDR2 YYNGEE, per germline. V was cut by 7 bases and J by 2 bases, with 9 bases left in between. There are 13 residues in the CDR3. In DNA form, the CDR3 reads TGTGCCAGCTCCGGAGGGACTAATGAAAAACTGTTTTTT. Protein product: CASSGGTNEKLFF.